Following are 27 T cell receptor beta chains from one sample sequenced in a study of blood T cell repertoires in COVID-19. Profiling relied on immunoSEQ multiplex PCR, and the TCRdb table lists in-frame clones only, not all of them. The sample lists about 330,000 clones; about 87% were seen once. The specimen sequenced was PBMCs or T cells enriched from blood (not recorded which). Source of these receptors: a woman younger than 45 who had recovered from COVID-19.

The chain has TRBV27 and TRBJ1-3; possibly TRBD1 for D (6 bases). Trimming stripped 4 bases from V and 4 bases from J, with 14 bases between. The CDR3 consists of 15 residues. Germline V lookup: CDR1 MNHEY, CDR2 SMNVEV (reference sequence). The CDR3 is CASSWQGLRGNTIYF. CDR3 in DNA: TGTGCCAGCAGTTGGCAGGGGCTAAGGGGAAACACCATATATTTT.

The V call is TRBV9, the J call TRBJ1-1; D is perhaps TRBD1 (5 bases). Germline V lookup: CDR1 SGDLS, CDR2 YYNGEE. CDR3 length: 15 residues. V lost 4 bases and J lost 0, with 13 bases in between. The CDR3 bases are TGTGCCAGCAGCCCTACGGTGACAGTGAACACTGAAGCTTTCTTT. This translates into CASSPTVTVNTEAFF.

This chain links TRBV11-2 with TRBJ1-6; tentative D call: TRBD1 (5 bases). CDR1 is SGHAT, CDR2 FQNNGV, per germline. The CDR3 is 15 amino acids. The V end lost 4 bases, the J end lost 5 bases, and 12 bases lay between the germline ends. CDR3 residues: CASSSRRGNNSPLHF. CDR3 in DNA: TGTGCCAGCAGCTCCAGGCGGGGGAATAATTCACCCCTCCACTTT.

This clone was counted once. V and J are TRBV19 and TRBJ1-3; unclear D gene. The CDR3 length is 13 residues. V was clipped by 9 bases and J by 7 bases, with 16 bases between them. CDR1 is LNHDA and CDR2 is SQIVND in the germline V gene (reference sequence). The CDR3 spells CASGNGWRNTIYF. CDR3 DNA: TGTGCCAGCGGAAACGGGTGGAGGAACACCATATATTTT.

This chain joins TRBV5-1 and TRBJ2-1; TRBD1 matches at 7 bases. This CDR3 is 15 amino acids long. With V trimmed by 2 bases and J by 7 bases, 9 bases remained unmatched. Germline V gene data show CDR1 as SGHRS and CDR2 as YFSETQ. The CDR3 loop is CASSLDRVSWNEQFF. As DNA, the CDR3 is TGCGCCAGCAGCTTAGACAGGGTCTCATGGAATGAGCAGTTCTTC.

The chain combines TRBV7-8 with TRBJ2-1; 8 bases map to TRBD1. The junction had 5 bases not matched to a gene; V was cut back by 1 base and J by 0 bases. CDR3 size: 17 residues. Per the germline V gene, CDR1 is SGHVS and CDR2 is FQNEAQ. CDR3 DNA: TGTGCCAGCAGCTTAGGGGGAGGACAGGGCTCCTACAATGAGCAGTTCTTC. This codes for CASSLGGGQGSYNEQFF.

The rearrangement joins TRBV6-5 to TRBJ2-3; TRBD2 matches at 8 bases. CDR3 length: 14 amino acids. Germline CDR1 is MNHEY and CDR2 is SVGAGI. V lost 8 bases to trimming and J lost 6 bases; unmatched junction nucleotides: 10. This CDR3 is CASFTLAASDTQYF. The CDR3 coding sequence is TGTGCCAGCTTTACACTAGCGGCCTCGGATACGCAGTATTTT.

The J gene is TRBJ1-1, the V gene TRBV7-9, with a tentative D call TRBD1 (6 bases). Germline CDR1 reads SEHNR; CDR2 reads FQNEAQ (reference sequence). The CDR3 loop spans 15 amino acids. V was shortened by 5 bases and J by 5 bases, with 18 bases between the two germline ends. CDR3 bases: TGTGCCAGCAGCACAAGGACAGAATTGGGGACTGAAGCTTTCTTT. Encoded protein: CASSTRTELGTEAFF.

The genes are TRBV10-3 and TRBJ1-6, with D possibly TRBD1 on 5 matching bases. Germline-derived CDR1 and CDR2 are ENHRY and SYGVKD. The CDR3 has 14 residues. V was trimmed by 10 bases and J by 9 bases, leaving 19 bases between them. CDR3 nucleotides: TGTGCCACGGCGCTCAGGGAAGCGGGTTCACCCCTCCACTTT. Its protein product is CATALREAGSPLHF.

The chain combines TRBV6-5 with TRBJ2-1, with D perhaps matching TRBD2 (6 bases). The CDR3 sequence is 15 residues long. With 4 bases removed from V and 2 bases from J, the gap between germline ends came to 12 bases. Germline CDR1 and CDR2: MNHEY and SVGAGI. The CDR3 region has the DNA TGTGCCAGCAGTTTGGGACTGAGAACCTACAATGAGCAGTTCTTC. This translates into CASSLGLRTYNEQFF.

The V and J genes are TRBV19 and TRBJ1-3; D uncertain. V was clipped by 7 bases and J by 0 bases, with 13 bases between them. The germline gives CDR1 LNHDA, CDR2 SQIVND (reference sequence). The CDR3 loop spans 15 amino acids. In nucleotides, the CDR3 is TGTGCCAGTATCGACCGGGGAACCTCTGGAAACACCATATATTTT. It codes for CASIDRGTSGNTIYF.

The chain is built from TRBV19 and TRBJ1-4; 7 bases match TRBD1. Germline V gene lookup returns CDR1 LNHDA and CDR2 SQIVND (reference sequence). J was trimmed by 7 bases and V by 3 bases; bases with no gene match: 8. The CDR3 is made up of 15 amino acids. CDR3 protein: CASSIQRDRAEKLFF. Here the CDR3 DNA reads TGTGCCAGTAGTATCCAACGAGACAGGGCTGAAAAACTGTTTTTT.

The chain uses TRBV4-3 and TRBJ1-5; possibly TRBD1 for D (6 bases). CDR3 size: 17 residues. Germline values: CDR1 LGHNA, CDR2 YSLEER. V was shortened by 0 bases and J by 9 bases, with 21 bases between the two germline ends. CDR3 residues: CASSQDRGGSSFRPQHF. CDR3 sequence (DNA): TGCGCCAGCAGCCAAGATCGAGGGGGATCATCGTTCCGGCCCCAGCATTTT.

V usage is TRBV19 and J usage is TRBJ1-4; D is ambiguous. Germline CDR1 is LNHDA and CDR2 is SQIVND (reference sequence). CDR3 length: 13 residues. V was pared by 8 bases and J by 7 bases, with 14 bases between. CDR3 in amino acids: CASRVPGSEKLFF. The CDR3 nucleotides read TGTGCCAGTCGAGTTCCAGGTAGTGAAAAACTGTTTTTT.

This chain uses TRBV6-5 with TRBJ2-3; 13 bases match TRBD2. V lost 0 bases, J lost 5 bases, and 2 bases stayed unmatched. CDR3 size: 16 residues. Germline V CDR1 and CDR2: MNHEY, SVGAGI. CDR3 protein: CASSYSRLAGGDTQYF. The CDR3 DNA reads as TGTGCCAGCAGTTACTCGAGACTAGCGGGGGGAGATACGCAGTATTTT.

CDR3 nucleotide sequence: TGTGCCAGTAGTACCGTACAGGGGGCCGGCTCCTACAATGAGCAGTTCTTC. Translated, it gives CASSTVQGAGSYNEQFF. This chain uses TRBV19 with TRBJ2-1; TRBD1 aligns across 9 bases. With 4 bases clipped from V and 0 bases from J, the junction kept 7 bases outside the gene matches. Germline lookup yields CDR1 LNHDA and CDR2 SQIVND (reference sequence). The length of the CDR3 is 17 residues.

J is TRBJ1-2 and V is TRBV19; no clear D gene. Germline V gene data show CDR1 as LNHDA and CDR2 as SQIVND (reference sequence). V was trimmed by 3 bases and J by 6 bases, leaving 17 bases between them. The CDR3 loop spans 15 amino acids. The CDR3, as DNA: TGTGCCAGTAGTATCCTCCATGCGGGAGGGAATGGCTACACCTTC. Translated: CASSILHAGGNGYTF.

The chain combines TRBV2 with TRBJ1-4; D is uncertain. In germline, CDR1 is SNHLY, CDR2 FYNNEI. The CDR3 has 14 residues. V was clipped by 0 bases and J by 6 bases, with 8 bases between them. The CDR3 DNA is TGTGCCAGCAGTGAAGCCAGTGGTTATGAAAAACTGTTTTTT. As protein: CASSEASGYEKLFF.

This chain uses TRBV28 with TRBJ1-4; D is perhaps TRBD1 (6 bases). The CDR3 sequence is 16 residues long. Germline-derived CDR1 and CDR2 are MDHEN and SYDVKM. The V end lost 6 bases, the J end lost 1 base, and 15 bases lay between the germline ends. The CDR3 here is CASRARRGLTNEKLFF. The CDR3, as DNA: TGTGCCAGCAGGGCTCGCAGGGGTTTAACTAATGAAAAACTGTTTTTT.

This chain joins TRBV12-3 or TRBV12-4 and TRBJ2-6, with a possible D match to TRBD1 (6 bases). V was pared by 9 bases and J by 8 bases, with 14 bases between. This CDR3 is built from 13 residues. CDR3 sequence: CASVLGGSNVLTF. The CDR3 nucleotides are TGTGCCAGTGTCTTAGGGGGTTCCAACGTCCTGACTTTC.

The rearrangement uses TRBV20-1 and TRBJ1-4; D gene unclear. The CDR3 spans 10 residues. Trimming stripped 6 bases from V and 6 bases from J, with 5 bases between. Germline V gene lookup returns CDR1 DFQATT and CDR2 SNEGSKA (reference sequence). CDR3 loop: CSALYEKLFF. For the CDR3, the DNA is TGCAGTGCCCTCTATGAAAAACTGTTTTTT.

CDR3 coding DNA: TGCGCCAGCGGATCTAGCGGGGGGGTTTTTGGTACGCAGTATTTT. Protein: CASGSSGGVFGTQYF. The chain couples TRBV10-2 to TRBJ2-3; 12 bases agree with TRBD2. With V trimmed by 8 bases and J by 8 bases, 11 bases remained unmatched. The CDR3 extends over 15 amino acids. Germline values: CDR1 WSHSY, CDR2 SAAADI.

The chain recombines TRBV23-1 with TRBJ1-3; D is possibly TRBD1 (6 bases). TRBV23-1 is annotated as an ORF whose role is uncertain. This CDR3 is 17 amino acids long. Trimming pared 3 bases from V and 0 bases from J, leaving 15 bases between. The DNA for the CDR3 is TGCGCCAGCAGTCAGGCGACAGGCCGCCCCTCTGGAAACACCATATATTTT. Protein sequence: CASSQATGRPSGNTIYF.

The gene calls are TRBV19 and TRBJ1-5, with 9 bases lining up with TRBD1. CDR1 is LNHDA and CDR2 is SQIVND in the germline V gene (reference sequence). The V gene end was trimmed by 4 bases and the J gene end by 4 bases; junction bases not matched to a gene: 5. The CDR3 covers 15 residues. CDR3 region: CASSNGQGLNQPQHF. The CDR3 coding sequence is TGTGCCAGTAGTAACGGACAGGGGCTAAATCAGCCCCAGCATTTT.

The rearrangement uses TRBV7-9 and TRBJ2-5; D perhaps matches TRBD2 (6 bases). The CDR3 length is 15 residues. V lost 6 bases and J lost 5, with 19 bases in between. CDR1 is SEHNR and CDR2 is FQNEAQ in the germline V gene (reference sequence). CDR3 region: CASSAGDSGWETQYF. The CDR3, as DNA: TGTGCCAGCAGTGCCGGGGACTCAGGGTGGGAGACCCAGTACTTC. Full variable domain (missing parts from reference TRBV7-9 and TRBJ2-5): DTGVSQNPRHKITKRGQNVTFRCDPISEHNRLYWYRQTLGQGPEFLTYFQNEAQLEKSRLLSDRFSAERPKGSFSTLEIQRTEQGDSAMYLCASSAGDSGWETQYFGPGTRLLVL.

The CDR3 DNA reads as TGTGCCAGCAGCCAAGATAGCGGACAACCCGATTGGCATGAGCAGTTCTTC. Its protein is CASSQDSGQPDWHEQFF. The chain employs TRBV4-2 and TRBJ2-1; D is perhaps TRBD2 (6 bases). Germline values: CDR1 LGHNA, CDR2 YNFKEQ. V was shortened by 0 bases and J by 8 bases, with 20 bases between the two germline ends. The CDR3 sequence is 17 residues long.

V gene TRBV6-5 combines with J gene TRBJ2-7, with 9 positions matching TRBD1. This CDR3 region has 15 residues. V lost 5 bases, J lost 3 bases, and 8 bases stayed unmatched. The germline gives CDR1 MNHEY, CDR2 SVGAGI. In DNA, the CDR3 is TGTGCCAGCAGTCGCGGACAGGGGCTACTCTACGAGCAGTACTTC. It translates to CASSRGQGLLYEQYF.